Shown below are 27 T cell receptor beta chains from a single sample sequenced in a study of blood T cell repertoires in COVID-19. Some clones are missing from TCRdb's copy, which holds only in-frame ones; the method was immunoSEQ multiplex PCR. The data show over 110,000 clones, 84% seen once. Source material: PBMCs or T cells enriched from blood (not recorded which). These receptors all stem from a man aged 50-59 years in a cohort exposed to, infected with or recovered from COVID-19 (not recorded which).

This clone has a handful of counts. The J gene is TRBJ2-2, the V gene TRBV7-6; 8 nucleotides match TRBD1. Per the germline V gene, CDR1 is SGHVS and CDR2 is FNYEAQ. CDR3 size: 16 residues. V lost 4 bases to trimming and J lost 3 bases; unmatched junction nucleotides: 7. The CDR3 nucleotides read TGTGCCAGCAGCTATGGACAGGGCCTATACACCGGGGAGCTGTTTTTT. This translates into CASSYGQGLYTGELFF.

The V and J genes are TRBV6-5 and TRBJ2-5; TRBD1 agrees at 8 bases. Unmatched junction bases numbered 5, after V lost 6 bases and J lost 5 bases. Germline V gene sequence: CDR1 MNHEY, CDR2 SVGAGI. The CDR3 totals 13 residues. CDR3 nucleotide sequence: TGTGCCAGCAGCCCAACAGGGGGTGAGACCCAGTACTTC. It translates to CASSPTGGETQYF.

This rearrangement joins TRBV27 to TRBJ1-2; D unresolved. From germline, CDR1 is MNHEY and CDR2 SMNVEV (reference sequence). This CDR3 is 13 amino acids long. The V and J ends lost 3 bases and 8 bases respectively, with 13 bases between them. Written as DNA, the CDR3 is TGTGCCAGCAGTTTTGAGGGCGCAGGCGGCTACACCTTC. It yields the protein CASSFEGAGGYTF.

The DNA of the CDR3 is TGTGCCAGCAGTTTCGGACAGATGAACACCGGGGAGCTGTTTTTT. Protein sequence: CASSFGQMNTGELFF. The chain carries TRBV27 and TRBJ2-2; D might be TRBD1 (6 bases). The CDR3 extends over 15 amino acids. Germline V gene sequence: CDR1 MNHEY, CDR2 SMNVEV (reference sequence). V lost 3 bases and J 1 base, leaving 9 bases between the germline ends.

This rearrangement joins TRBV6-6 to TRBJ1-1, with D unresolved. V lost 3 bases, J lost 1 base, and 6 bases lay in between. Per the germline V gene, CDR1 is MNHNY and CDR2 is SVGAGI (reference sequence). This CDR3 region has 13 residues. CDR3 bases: TGTGCCAGCAGTTATCTGCGGAACACTGAAGCTTTCTTT. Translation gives CASSYLRNTEAFF.

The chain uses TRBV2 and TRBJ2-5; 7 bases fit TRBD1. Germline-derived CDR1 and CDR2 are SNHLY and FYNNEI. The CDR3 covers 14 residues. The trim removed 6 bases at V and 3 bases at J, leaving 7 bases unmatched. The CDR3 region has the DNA TGTGCCAGCAGGGATCGACAGGGTAAAGAGACCCAGTACTTC. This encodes CASRDRQGKETQYF.

In DNA, the CDR3 is TGCGCCAGCAGCCTCAGGGAGGACGGGGAGCTGTTTTTT. Amino acid sequence: CASSLREDGELFF. The chain couples TRBV5-1 to TRBJ2-2, with TRBD2 as a possible D gene (6 bases). Germline values: CDR1 SGHRS, CDR2 YFSETQ. The ends were cut back, 4 bases at V and 7 bases at J, with 11 bases in the middle. This CDR3 is built from 13 residues.

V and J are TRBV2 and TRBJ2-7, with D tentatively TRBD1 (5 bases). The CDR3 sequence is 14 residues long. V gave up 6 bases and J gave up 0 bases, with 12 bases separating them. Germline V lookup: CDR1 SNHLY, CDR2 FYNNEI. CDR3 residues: CASRWTRSSYEQYF. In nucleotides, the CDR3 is TGTGCCAGCAGATGGACAAGGAGCTCCTACGAGCAGTACTTC.

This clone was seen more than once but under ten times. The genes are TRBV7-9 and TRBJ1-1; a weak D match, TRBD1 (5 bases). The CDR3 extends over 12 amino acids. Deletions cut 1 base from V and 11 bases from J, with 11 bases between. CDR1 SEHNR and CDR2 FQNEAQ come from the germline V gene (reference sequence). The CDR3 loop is CASSLEGEEAFF. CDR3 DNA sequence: TGTGCCAGCAGCTTAGAAGGGGAAGAGGCTTTCTTT.

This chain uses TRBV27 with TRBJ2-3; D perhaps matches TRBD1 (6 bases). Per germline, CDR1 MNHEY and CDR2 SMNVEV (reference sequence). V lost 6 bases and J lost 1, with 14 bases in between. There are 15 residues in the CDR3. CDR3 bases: TGTGCCAGCAGCCTAAGGTCAGGGGGCACAGATACGCAGTATTTT. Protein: CASSLRSGGTDTQYF.

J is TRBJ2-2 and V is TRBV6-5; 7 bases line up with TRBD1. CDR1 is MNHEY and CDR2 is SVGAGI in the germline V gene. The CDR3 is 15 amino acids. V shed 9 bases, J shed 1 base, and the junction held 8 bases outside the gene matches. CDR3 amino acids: CASEEGALNTGELFF. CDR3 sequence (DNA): TGTGCCAGTGAAGAGGGGGCCCTGAACACCGGGGAGCTGTTTTTT.

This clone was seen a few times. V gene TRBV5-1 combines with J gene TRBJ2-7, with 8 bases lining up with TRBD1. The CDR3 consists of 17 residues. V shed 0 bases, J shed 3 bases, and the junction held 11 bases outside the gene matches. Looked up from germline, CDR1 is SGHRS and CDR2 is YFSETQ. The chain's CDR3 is CASSLVLMRDRNYEQYF. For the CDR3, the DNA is TGCGCCAGCAGCTTGGTTTTAATGAGGGACAGGAACTACGAGCAGTACTTC.

CDR3 loop: CASSSPGAFTEAFF. CDR3 sequence (DNA): TGTGCCAGTAGTTCGCCAGGGGCGTTCACTGAAGCTTTCTTT. The rearrangement uses TRBV19 and TRBJ1-1; a possible D gene is TRBD1 (6 bases). Trimming stripped 5 bases from V and 4 bases from J, with 14 bases between. CDR1 and CDR2 from the germline V gene are LNHDA and SQIVND (reference sequence). This CDR3 has 14 amino acids.

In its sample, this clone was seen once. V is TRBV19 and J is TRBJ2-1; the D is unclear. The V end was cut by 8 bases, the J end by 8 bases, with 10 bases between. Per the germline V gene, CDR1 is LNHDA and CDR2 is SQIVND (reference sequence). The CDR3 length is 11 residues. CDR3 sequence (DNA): TGTGCCAGTGGTGAAGCCGATGAGCAGTTCTTC. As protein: CASGEADEQFF.

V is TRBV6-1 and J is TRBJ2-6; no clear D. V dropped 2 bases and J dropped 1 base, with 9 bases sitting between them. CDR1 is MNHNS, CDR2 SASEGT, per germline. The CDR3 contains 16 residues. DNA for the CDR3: TGTGCCAGCAGTGAAAATTGGCCGTCTGGGGCCAACGTCCTGACTTTC. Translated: CASSENWPSGANVLTF.

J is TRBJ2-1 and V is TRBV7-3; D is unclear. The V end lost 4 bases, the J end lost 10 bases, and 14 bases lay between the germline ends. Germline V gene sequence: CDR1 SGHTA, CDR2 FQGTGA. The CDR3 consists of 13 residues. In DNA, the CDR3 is TGTGCCAGCAGCTCGTCGCGGAAAGGAGAGCAGTTCTTC. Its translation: CASSSSRKGEQFF.

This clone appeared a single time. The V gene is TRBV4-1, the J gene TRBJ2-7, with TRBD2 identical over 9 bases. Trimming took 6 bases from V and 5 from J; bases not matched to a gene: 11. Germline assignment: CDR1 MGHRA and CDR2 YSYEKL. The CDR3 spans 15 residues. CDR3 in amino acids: CASSTLAGAINEQYF. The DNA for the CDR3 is TGCGCCAGCAGTACCTTAGCGGGAGCGATAAACGAGCAGTACTTC.

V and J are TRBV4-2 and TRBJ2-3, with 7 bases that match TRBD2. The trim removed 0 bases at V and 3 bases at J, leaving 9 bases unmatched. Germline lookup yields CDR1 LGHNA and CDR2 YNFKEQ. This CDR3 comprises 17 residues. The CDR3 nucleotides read TGTGCCAGCAGCCAAGAGGGCTCTGCGGGAGTGACAGATACGCAGTATTTT. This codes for CASSQEGSAGVTDTQYF.

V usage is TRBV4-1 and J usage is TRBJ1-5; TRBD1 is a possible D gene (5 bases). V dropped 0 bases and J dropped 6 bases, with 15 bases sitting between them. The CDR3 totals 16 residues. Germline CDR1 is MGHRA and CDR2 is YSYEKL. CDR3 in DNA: TGCGCCAGCAGCCAAGATGCGGTTATGGGGGGTCAGCCCCAGCATTTT. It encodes CASSQDAVMGGQPQHF.

The CDR3 region is CASSPSGRLDYEQYF. CDR3 bases: TGTGCCAGCTCACCATCAGGGCGCCTGGACTACGAGCAGTACTTC. V gene TRBV18 combines with J gene TRBJ2-7; TRBD1 is a possible D gene (5 bases). Germline CDR1 and CDR2: KGHSH and LQKENI. The CDR3 totals 15 residues. The V and J ends lost 2 bases and 3 bases respectively, with 14 bases between them.

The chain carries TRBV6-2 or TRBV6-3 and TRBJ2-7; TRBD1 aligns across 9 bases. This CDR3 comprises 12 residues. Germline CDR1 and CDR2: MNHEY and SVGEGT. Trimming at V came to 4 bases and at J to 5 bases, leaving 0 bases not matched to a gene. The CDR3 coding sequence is TGTGCCAGCAGTTGGACAGGGGACGAGCAGTACTTC. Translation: CASSWTGDEQYF.

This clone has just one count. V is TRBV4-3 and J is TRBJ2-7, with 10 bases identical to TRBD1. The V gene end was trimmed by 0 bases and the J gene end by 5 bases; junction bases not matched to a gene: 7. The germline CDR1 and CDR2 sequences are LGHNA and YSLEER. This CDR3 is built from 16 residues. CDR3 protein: CASSQEVTGGGHEQYF. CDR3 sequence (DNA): TGCGCCAGCAGCCAAGAAGTGACAGGGGGCGGCCACGAGCAGTACTTC.

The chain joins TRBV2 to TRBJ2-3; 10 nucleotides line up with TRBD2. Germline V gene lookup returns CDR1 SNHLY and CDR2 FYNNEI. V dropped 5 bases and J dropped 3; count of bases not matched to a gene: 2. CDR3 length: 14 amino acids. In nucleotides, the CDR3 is TGTGCCAGCAGTCTAGCGGGAGAAACAGATACGCAGTATTTT. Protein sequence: CASSLAGETDTQYF.

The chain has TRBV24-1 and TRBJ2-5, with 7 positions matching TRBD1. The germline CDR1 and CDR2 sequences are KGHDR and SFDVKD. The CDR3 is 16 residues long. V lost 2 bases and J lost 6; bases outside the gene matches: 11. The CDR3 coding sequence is TGTGCCACCAGTGATTCTGACAGGGCTTCGAAGAAGACCCAGTACTTC. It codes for CATSDSDRASKKTQYF.

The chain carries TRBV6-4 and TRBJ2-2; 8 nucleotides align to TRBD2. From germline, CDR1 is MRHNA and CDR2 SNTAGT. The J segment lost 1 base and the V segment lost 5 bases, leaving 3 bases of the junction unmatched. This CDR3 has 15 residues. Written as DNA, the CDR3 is TGTGCCAGCAGTCCTCTAGCGGGGAACACCGGGGAGCTGTTTTTT. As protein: CASSPLAGNTGELFF.

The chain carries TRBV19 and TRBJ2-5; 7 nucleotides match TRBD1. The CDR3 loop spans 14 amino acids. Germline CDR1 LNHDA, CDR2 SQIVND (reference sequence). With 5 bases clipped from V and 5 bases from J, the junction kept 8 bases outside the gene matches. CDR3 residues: CASSSQGVLETQYF. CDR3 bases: TGTGCCAGTAGTTCCCAGGGGGTTTTGGAGACCCAGTACTTC.

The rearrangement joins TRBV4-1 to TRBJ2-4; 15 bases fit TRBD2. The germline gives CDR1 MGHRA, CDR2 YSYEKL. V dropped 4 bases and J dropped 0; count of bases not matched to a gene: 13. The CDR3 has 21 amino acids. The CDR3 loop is CASSLPLGTSGGRIAKNIQYF. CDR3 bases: TGCGCCAGCAGCCTCCCCCTCGGGACTAGCGGGGGGAGGATAGCCAAAAACATTCAGTACTTC.